This TCR beta chain was sequenced for a study of T cell responses to AZD1222 COVID-19 vaccine. Overall study: Researchers grouped second doses given at about 4 or about 12 weeks into one pool.

Germline CDR1 is MNHEY and CDR2 is SMNVEV (reference sequence). V shed 2 bases and J shed 7 bases, with 17 bases lying between them. This CDR3 spans 15 amino acids. The repertoire was sequenced with immunoSEQ multiplex PCR; TCRdb's copy has only in-frame clones and lacks some. This table has 110,000 to 150,000 clones, more than 85% appearing once. Points from the study as a whole: It was only 6 or 7 AZD1222 recipients who were seropositive at baseline. Dominant at 160-218 and 743-854, vaccine-associated CD4 TCRs also spanned spike. Females made up more of the donors, who were largely white British, and clonal diversity may have come out too low.

This clone has only one observation. The antigen is undetermined. The source was peripheral blood, collected on day 0 of AZD1222 vaccination. The sequence derives from an adult in good health. V and J are TRBV27 and TRBJ2-5; D remains ambiguous. In DNA form, the CDR3 reads TGTGCCAGCAGTTTAGGTGCCGCCCCATCTGGGACCCAGTACTTC. This gives the protein CASSLGAAPSGTQYF.